This entry lists 16 T cell receptor beta chains sequenced from one sample in a study of sequential checkpoint blockade in melanoma. The sample's treatment: randomized to nivolumab then ipilimumab (arm A) or the reverse (arm B). Assay used: immunoSEQ multiplex PCR; TCRdb lists only in-frame clones, some missing. The sample holds 18,000 or so clones, 55% to 70% seen once. Sequenced material: CD8+ T cells sorted from blood (inferred from file names), taken from a patient given nivolumab and ipilimumab in sequence. These receptors were collected from a human donor with melanoma.

The chain has TRBV7-9 and TRBJ1-1; unclear D gene. In germline, CDR1 is SEHNR, CDR2 FQNEAQ (reference sequence). CDR3 length equals 13 residues. V lost 4 bases and J 4 bases, leaving 10 bases between the germline ends. The CDR3: CASSSPLVTEAFF. The CDR3 nucleotides are TGTGCCAGCAGCTCCCCCCTTGTCACTGAAGCTTTCTTT.

This rearrangement joins TRBV10-3 to TRBJ1-1; TRBD1 aligns across 7 bases. Germline V gives CDR1 ENHRY, CDR2 SYGVKD. CDR3 length: 19 amino acids. J lost 3 bases, V lost 1 base, and 17 bases had no gene match. The CDR3 sequence is CAISEFGRGRVLEDTEAFF. DNA of the CDR3: TGTGCCATCAGTGAGTTCGGAAGGGGGCGAGTGTTGGAGGACACTGAAGCTTTCTTT.

The chain is built from TRBV4-1 and TRBJ2-2; TRBD1 is a possible D gene (5 bases). Germline V gene sequence: CDR1 MGHRA, CDR2 YSYEKL. This CDR3 contains 13 residues. The ends were cut back, 4 bases at V and 9 bases at J, with 12 bases in the middle. The CDR3, as DNA: TGCGCCAGCAGCCCGACGACAGAGTGGGAGCTGTTTTTT. This translates into CASSPTTEWELFF.

This rearrangement joins TRBV13 to TRBJ2-7, with 9 positions matching TRBD1. In germline, CDR1 is PRHDT, CDR2 FYEKMQ (reference sequence). The CDR3 length is 15 residues. The trim removed 2 bases at V and 3 bases at J, leaving 5 bases unmatched. CDR3 bases: TGTGCCAGCAGCTTATGGGACAGGGCCCTCTACGAGCAGTACTTC. It yields the protein CASSLWDRALYEQYF.

The genes are TRBV7-9 and TRBJ2-7; D is possibly TRBD2 (7 bases). Trimming removed 3 bases at V and 6 bases at J, with 15 bases between. The CDR3 is made up of 14 amino acids. Per the germline V gene, CDR1 is SEHNR and CDR2 is FQNEAQ (reference sequence). This CDR3 is CASSLKGGQIEQYF. CDR3 coding DNA: TGTGCCAGCAGCTTGAAGGGGGGGCAAATCGAGCAGTACTTC.

The V gene is TRBV6-5, the J gene TRBJ1-2; 8 bases align to TRBD1. The CDR3 has 14 residues. Germline CDR1 reads MNHEY; CDR2 reads SVGAGI. With 7 bases clipped from V and 6 bases from J, the junction kept 10 bases outside the gene matches. The CDR3 coding sequence is TGTGCCAGCAAACGGGACAGGCCGACGGATGGCTACACCTTC. Its protein product is CASKRDRPTDGYTF.

Only one count was recorded for this clone. The chain links TRBV29-1 to TRBJ2-7, with 7 bases that match TRBD1. The J segment lost 3 bases and the V segment lost 1 base, leaving 9 bases of the junction unmatched. This CDR3 spans 15 amino acids. Germline V gene sequence: CDR1 SQVTM, CDR2 ANQGSEA. The CDR3 sequence is CSVEVWTGPVYEQYF. In DNA, the CDR3 is TGCAGCGTTGAAGTATGGACAGGACCTGTCTACGAGCAGTACTTC.

This clone was seen only a few times. The rearrangement links TRBV9 to TRBJ2-3, with TRBD1 matching over 8 bases. This CDR3 has 18 amino acids. V lost 0 bases and J lost 3; bases outside the gene matches: 12. Germline lookup yields CDR1 SGDLS and CDR2 YYNGEE. This chain's CDR3 is CASSVAGGTGVKTDTQYF. CDR3 nucleotide sequence: TGTGCCAGCAGCGTAGCAGGGGGGACAGGTGTCAAAACAGATACGCAGTATTTT.

The chain is built from TRBV7-9 and TRBJ2-7; 9 positions agree with TRBD2. CDR1 is SEHNR, CDR2 FQNEAQ, per germline (reference sequence). Losses at the gene ends were 5 bases for V and 0 bases for J; bases not matched to a gene: 8. This CDR3 region has 16 residues. This CDR3 reads CASSPSSGASSYEQYF. The CDR3 DNA is TGTGCCAGCAGCCCGTCTAGCGGGGCGAGCTCCTACGAGCAGTACTTC. Filled out from reference TRBV7-9 and TRBJ2-7, the complete variable domain reads DTGVSQNPRHKITKRGQNVTFRCDPISEHNRLYWYRQTLGQGPEFLTYFQNEAQLEKSRLLSDRFSAERPKGSFSTLEIQRTEQGDSAMYLCASSPSSGASSYEQYFGPGTRLTVT.

V is TRBV7-9 and J is TRBJ1-4; D is perhaps TRBD1 (6 bases). CDR1 and CDR2 from the germline V gene are SEHNR and FQNEAQ (reference sequence). Trimming took 5 bases from V and 4 from J, leaving 11 bases between them. This CDR3 region has 14 residues. The CDR3 DNA reads as TGTGCCAGCAGCCAGGACAGCTTTAATGAAAAACTGTTTTTT. This sequence encodes CASSQDSFNEKLFF.

The chain combines TRBV27 with TRBJ1-1; no firm D call. Germline CDR1 is MNHEY and CDR2 is SMNVEV (reference sequence). The CDR3 contains 14 residues. V lost 7 bases and J 3 bases, leaving 15 bases between the germline ends. CDR3 coding DNA: TGTGCCAGCACGCGGACTCTAAGGGACACTGAAGCTTTCTTT. Translation: CASTRTLRDTEAFF.

V gene TRBV7-8 combines with J gene TRBJ2-7; 8 bases are a match to TRBD2. Germline V CDR1 and CDR2: SGHVS, FQNEAQ. This CDR3 comprises 15 residues. V lost 1 base to trimming and J lost 6 bases; unmatched junction nucleotides: 8. The CDR3 DNA reads as TGTGCCAGCAGCTTAGAGACTAGCGCGGGAGGCGAGCAGTACTTC. Translation: CASSLETSAGGEQYF. Full variable domain (outside the CDR3, taken from reference TRBV7-8 and TRBJ2-7): GAGVSQSPRYKVAKRGQDVALRCDPISGHVSLFWYQQALGQGPEFLTYFQNEAQLDKSGLPSDRFFAERPEGSVSTLKIQRTQQEDSAVYLCASSLETSAGGEQYFGPGTRLTVT.

This clone occurred once. The gene calls are TRBV19 and TRBJ2-2; TRBD2 might be the D (5 bases). Trimming shortened V by 0 bases and J by 6 bases, and 8 bases separated the two germline ends. There are 14 residues in the CDR3. The germline gives CDR1 LNHDA, CDR2 SQIVND (reference sequence). In DNA form, the CDR3 reads TGTGCCAGTAGTATAGACGGGCGGGCCGGGGAGCTGTTTTTT. This codes for CASSIDGRAGELFF.

CDR3 in DNA: TGTGCCAGCGGCCTGACTAGCGGGAGGCCGTTTAGCTCCTACGAGCAGTACTTC. It is translated as CASGLTSGRPFSSYEQYF. The rearrangement links TRBV2 to TRBJ2-7; the match to TRBD2 covers 13 bases. Per germline, CDR1 SNHLY and CDR2 FYNNEI. The CDR3 runs to 18 residues. The V segment lost 8 bases and the J segment 0 bases; nucleotides outside the gene matches: 13.

The chain combines TRBV4-2 with TRBJ2-7; TRBD2 matches at 8 bases. CDR3 length: 17 residues. J was trimmed by 7 bases and V by 5 bases; bases with no gene match: 19. CDR1 and CDR2 (germline): LGHNA, YNFKEQ. The CDR3 DNA follows: TGTGCCAGCAGCGGGTCCTCGAAGCGGGGGACTTTCTGGGAGCAGTACTTC. This codes for CASSGSSKRGTFWEQYF.

V usage is TRBV30 and J usage is TRBJ2-7, with unresolved D. The germline CDR1 and CDR2 sequences are GTSNPN and SVGIG (reference sequence). CDR3 length equals 14 residues. V lost 2 bases to trimming and J lost 2 bases, with 13 bases between them. The CDR3 coding sequence is TGTGCCTGGAGTTATGGCTTTTACACCTACGAGCAGTACTTC. Its translation: CAWSYGFYTYEQYF.